These 12 T cell receptor beta chains share one sample of origin, sequenced in a study of OX40 agonist ivuxolimab in advanced cancers. Using immunoSEQ multiplex PCR, the repertoire was profiled, and TCRdb retains in-frame clones only, with some absent. The sample records approximately 60,000 clones, about four fifths being singletons. The material was CD4+ or CD8+ T cells sorted from blood, obtained in a trial of the OX40 agonist ivuxolimab. The source of these receptors is an adult with an advanced solid tumor such as melanoma, head and neck, liver or kidney cancer.

The chain carries TRBV6-1 and TRBJ2-5, with D possibly TRBD1 on 6 matching bases. Germline CDR1 is MNHNS and CDR2 is SASEGT. The CDR3 is made up of 13 amino acids. V dropped 7 bases and J dropped 2 bases, with 11 bases sitting between them. Here the CDR3 DNA reads TGTGCCAGCACCTTAGGACAGCAAGAGACCCAGTACTTC. The encoded protein is CASTLGQQETQYF.

The V gene is TRBV5-5, the J gene TRBJ1-1, with D perhaps TRBD1 (5 bases). The CDR3 loop spans 13 amino acids. Germline CDR1 reads SGHKS; CDR2 reads YYEKEE (reference sequence). V was shortened by 4 bases and J by 7 bases, with 14 bases between the two germline ends. In DNA, the CDR3 is TGTGCCAGCAGCCTTGAGTGGGGCGGTGAAGCTTTCTTT. This encodes CASSLEWGGEAFF.

CDR3 bases: TGTGCCAGCAGCTATGGACGGCCGAACACTGAAGCTTTCTTT. Amino acid sequence: CASSYGRPNTEAFF. The chain recombines TRBV5-6 with TRBJ1-1; D is unresolved. V was clipped by 3 bases and J by 1 base, with 10 bases between them. Germline V gene data show CDR1 as SGHDT and CDR2 as YYEEEE. The CDR3 runs to 14 residues.

The chain uses TRBV11-2 and TRBJ1-1, with no clear D. Germline V gene sequence: CDR1 SGHAT, CDR2 FQNNGV. This CDR3 is built from 14 residues. V gave up 5 bases and J gave up 4 bases, with 14 bases separating them. The CDR3 loop reads CASSPGPSSTEAFF. CDR3 coding DNA: TGTGCCAGCAGCCCCGGTCCCAGCTCCACTGAAGCTTTCTTT.

This chain links TRBV2 with TRBJ1-2; the match to TRBD1 covers 7 bases. Germline V gene sequence: CDR1 SNHLY, CDR2 FYNNEI. The CDR3 is 15 amino acids. V was clipped by 10 bases and J by 8 bases; unmatched bases: 19. The CDR3 DNA is TGTGCCACCCCAGGCCCGGACAGGACGAGGGGAGGCTACACCTTC. Translating it yields CATPGPDRTRGGYTF.

The rearrangement links TRBV19 to TRBJ2-3; D may match TRBD1 or TRBD2 (5 bases each). Germline V gene data show CDR1 as LNHDA and CDR2 as SQIVND (reference sequence). V lost 7 bases to trimming and J lost 2 bases, with 13 bases between them. The CDR3 covers 14 residues. The CDR3 coding sequence is TGTGCCAGTAACCGAAGGGGACCCACAGATACGCAGTATTTT. Its translation is CASNRRGPTDTQYF. Based on the CDR3 plus reference TRBV19 and TRBJ2-3, the full variable domain is DGGITQSPKYLFRKEGQNVTLSCEQNLNHDAMYWYRQDPGQGLRLIYYSQIVNDFQKGDIAEGYSVSREKKESFPLTVTSAQKNPTAFYLCASNRRGPTDTQYFGPGTRLTVL.

The chain is built from TRBV19 and TRBJ2-7; 7 nucleotides align to TRBD1. The CDR3 consists of 15 residues. Germline V gene data show CDR1 as LNHDA and CDR2 as SQIVND (reference sequence). Trimming at V came to 5 bases and at J to 2 bases, leaving 9 bases not matched to a gene. The CDR3 sequence: CASSPPRDRTYEQYF. As DNA, the CDR3 is TGTGCCAGTAGTCCCCCCCGGGACAGAACCTACGAGCAGTACTTC.

This clone showed up just a few times. The J gene is TRBJ1-1, the V gene TRBV29-1, with 7 bases identical to TRBD1. CDR1 is SQVTM, CDR2 ANQGSEA, per germline. V shed 4 bases and J 0 bases; nucleotides not matched to a gene: 2. CDR3 length: 13 residues. This CDR3 reads CSVGDSLNTEAFF. The CDR3 coding sequence is TGCAGCGTTGGGGACAGTTTGAACACTGAAGCTTTCTTT.

The chain joins TRBV9 to TRBJ2-5, with D maybe TRBD1 (5 bases). This CDR3 has 16 residues. Trimming took off 0 bases at V and 5 bases at J, with 17 bases between the two ends. The germline V gene has CDR1 SGDLS and CDR2 YYNGEE. CDR3 amino acids: CASSVGGNQGWETQYF. The CDR3 nucleotides read TGTGCCAGCAGCGTAGGAGGTAACCAGGGTTGGGAGACCCAGTACTTC.

The chain links TRBV7-7 to TRBJ2-1; D is ambiguous. The germline CDR1 and CDR2 sequences are SSHAT and FNYEAQ (reference sequence). The CDR3 consists of 13 residues. V was trimmed by 4 bases and J by 6 bases, leaving 10 bases between them. CDR3 region: CASSSVGFNEQFF. In nucleotides, the CDR3 is TGTGCCAGCAGCTCGGTTGGGTTCAATGAGCAGTTCTTC.

The sample holds a few counts of this clone. The chain joins TRBV5-1 to TRBJ2-2; D perhaps matches TRBD1 (5 bases). CDR3 length: 15 residues. The V gene lost 0 bases and the J gene lost 3 bases, with 9 bases spanning the gap. Germline loops: CDR1 SGHRS, CDR2 YFSETQ. DNA of the CDR3: TGCGCCAGCAGCTTGGATGGGGCCTACACCGGGGAGCTGTTTTTT. Encoded protein: CASSLDGAYTGELFF.

The gene calls are TRBV5-1 and TRBJ2-3; 11 nucleotides align to TRBD2. The CDR3 consists of 17 residues. J was trimmed by 0 bases and V by 1 base; bases with no gene match: 4. Looked up from germline, CDR1 is SGHRS and CDR2 is YFSETQ. The CDR3 loop is CASSLRASGGSTDTQYF. The CDR3 DNA sequence: TGCGCCAGCAGCTTGCGTGCTAGCGGGGGGAGCACAGATACGCAGTATTTT. The whole variable domain, filled in from reference TRBV5-1 and TRBJ2-3, reads KAGVTQTPRYLIKTRGQQVTLSCSPISGHRSVSWYQQTPGQGLQFLFEYFSETQRNKGNFPGRFSGRQFSNSRSEMNVSTLELGDSALYLCASSLRASGGSTDTQYFGPGTRLTVL.